Below, 27 T cell receptor beta chains from the same sample are listed, as sequenced in a study of blood T cell repertoires in COVID-19. TCRdb's table, derived via immunoSEQ multiplex PCR, lists solely in-frame clones and lacks some. The sample includes over 30,000 clones, around 90% of them seen just once. Sequenced: peripheral blood. The receptors were sampled from a human donor in a cohort sampled during active COVID-19.

The gene calls are TRBV29-1 and TRBJ2-3; possible D gene TRBD2, 6 bases. The CDR3 contains 16 residues. CDR1 is SQVTM, CDR2 ANQGSEA, per germline. V was trimmed by 4 bases and J by 3 bases, leaving 20 bases between them. The CDR3 loop reads CSVVKEVTRATDTQYF. The CDR3 DNA reads TGCAGCGTTGTTAAGGAGGTGACTAGAGCGACAGATACGCAGTATTTT.

The chain has TRBV4-1 and TRBJ2-7; 11 nucleotides line up with TRBD1. The germline CDR1 and CDR2 sequences are MGHRA and YSYEKL. The trim removed 1 base at V and 2 bases at J, leaving 4 bases unmatched. The CDR3 contains 16 residues. The CDR3 spells CASSQGRDRGTYEQYF. Here the CDR3 DNA reads TGCGCCAGCAGCCAAGGGCGGGACAGGGGGACCTACGAGCAGTACTTC.

The genes are TRBV7-2 and TRBJ1-1, with a weak D call TRBD1 (5 bases). From germline, CDR1 is SGHTA and CDR2 FQGNSA. The CDR3 is 14 residues long. The germline V and J ends were trimmed by 8 bases and 5 bases, with 18 bases remaining between them. The CDR3 coding sequence is TGTGCCAGCGAGCTTCGTTCGGGGGTTACTGAAGCTTTCTTT. Translated, it gives CASELRSGVTEAFF.

The rearrangement uses TRBV11-2 and TRBJ1-6, with a possible D match to TRBD1 (6 bases). The germline V gene has CDR1 SGHAT and CDR2 FQNNGV. There are 16 residues in the CDR3. Trimming cost V 5 bases and J 8 bases, with 19 bases left between them. CDR3 loop: CASSIRGGRADSPLHF. For the CDR3, the DNA is TGTGCCAGCAGCATTCGGGGGGGCAGGGCTGATTCACCCCTCCACTTT.

The rearrangement links TRBV7-6 to TRBJ2-1; possible D gene TRBD2, 7 bases. The length of the CDR3 is 17 residues. Germline V gives CDR1 SGHVS, CDR2 FNYEAQ. V dropped 4 bases and J dropped 6 bases, with 22 bases sitting between them. The CDR3 sequence is CASSSLRGRGLGNEQFF. In nucleotides, the CDR3 is TGTGCCAGCAGCTCACTTAGAGGGAGGGGGTTAGGCAATGAGCAGTTCTTC. Variable domain in full (rest from reference TRBV7-6 and TRBJ2-1): GAGVSQSPRYKVTKRGQDVALRCDPISGHVSLYWYRQALGQGPEFLTYFNYEAQQDKSGLPNDRFSAERPEGSISTLTIQRTEQRDSAMYRCASSSLRGRGLGNEQFFGPGTRLTVL.

The rearrangement uses TRBV6-6 and TRBJ2-1; D gene uncertain. The CDR3 consists of 16 residues. V gave up 0 bases and J gave up 0 bases, with 9 bases separating them. Germline-derived CDR1 and CDR2 are MNHNY and SVGAGI (reference sequence). As DNA, the CDR3 is TGTGCCAGCAGTTACTCTTCGTCGAGCTCCTACAATGAGCAGTTCTTC. Its protein is CASSYSSSSSYNEQFF.

On this clone itself: A junction boundary mismatches the germline segment, possibly from a read error. V gene TRBV4-3 combines with J gene TRBJ1-4; 7 nucleotides line up with TRBD1. The CDR3 contains 16 residues. Germline CDR1 LGHNA, CDR2 YSLEER. As DNA, the CDR3 is TGCGCCAGCAGCCAACGATCCGGGACAGCTAACGAAAAACTGTTTTTT. Residues: CASSQRSGTANEKLFF.

This chain connects TRBV7-2 to TRBJ2-2; no reliable D call. CDR3 length: 19 amino acids. CDR1 and CDR2 (germline): SGHTA, FQGNSA. Trimming left V 6 bases short and J 5 bases short, with 28 bases between. CDR3 residues: CASRPDLIAARKKTGELFF. The CDR3 bases are TGTGCCAGCAGACCTGACTTAATCGCCGCCCGAAAGAAGACCGGGGAGCTGTTTTTT.

This clone was seen only once. The chain uses TRBV3-1 (or the pseudogene TRBV3-2) and TRBJ1-5, with D uncertain. V gave up 2 bases and J gave up 4 bases, with 9 bases separating them. This CDR3 region has 14 residues. Germline V gives CDR1 LGHDT, CDR2 YNNKEL (reference sequence). The DNA of the CDR3 is TGTGCCAGCAGCCAATCTGGCCTGAATCAGCCCCAGCATTTT. It translates to CASSQSGLNQPQHF.

The V call is TRBV21-1, the J call TRBJ2-1; the table's TRBD2 call for D was not verified on the DNA. TRBV21-1 is termed a pseudogene. CDR3 length equals 16 residues. The chain's CDR3 is CASSKGGGSSYNEQFF. Here the CDR3 DNA reads TGTGCCAGCAGCAAAGGGGGAGGGTCCTCCTACAATGAGCAGTTCTTC.

This chain links TRBV20-1 with TRBJ2-7, with unresolved D. Germline loops: CDR1 DFQATT, CDR2 SNEGSKA (reference sequence). There are 10 residues in the CDR3. Trimming removed 3 bases from V and 3 bases from J, with 3 bases in between. The CDR3 DNA reads TGCAGTGCTAGCCGCTACGAGCAGTACTTC. Translating gives CSASRYEQYF.

The chain carries TRBV4-3 and TRBJ1-2, with 8 nucleotides matching TRBD1. Per germline, CDR1 LGHNA and CDR2 YSLEER. This CDR3 has 16 residues. V lost 0 bases to trimming and J lost 4 bases; unmatched junction nucleotides: 7. CDR3 DNA sequence: TGCGCCAGCAGCCAAGATACAGGGGGTGGTGGCTATGGCTACACCTTC. Translation gives CASSQDTGGGGYGYTF.

The chain uses TRBV4-1 and TRBJ2-7; unclear D gene. Germline V lookup: CDR1 MGHRA, CDR2 YSYEKL. The CDR3 spans 17 residues. V was shortened by 0 bases and J by 3 bases, with 18 bases between the two germline ends. This chain's CDR3 is CASSQDPGTEIGYEQYF. The CDR3 coding sequence is TGCGCCAGCAGCCAAGACCCTGGAACAGAAATCGGCTACGAGCAGTACTTC.

The rearrangement uses TRBV7-3 and TRBJ2-1; maybe TRBD2 (5 bases). V gave up 1 base and J gave up 0 bases, with 7 bases separating them. The CDR3 contains 15 residues. CDR1 and CDR2 (germline): SGHTA, FQGTGA. CDR3: CASSLMGSSYNEQFF. In nucleotides, the CDR3 is TGTGCCAGCAGCTTAATGGGGAGCTCCTACAATGAGCAGTTCTTC. The variable domain in full, with the rest retrieved from reference TRBV7-3 and TRBJ2-1, is GAGVSQTPSNKVTEKGKYVELRCDPISGHTALYWYRQSLGQGPEFLIYFQGTGAADDSGLPNDRFFAVRPEGSVSTLKIQRTERGDSAVYLCASSLMGSSYNEQFFGPGTRLTVL.

The genes are TRBV4-3 and TRBJ2-3; 11 bases match TRBD2. The germline gives CDR1 LGHNA, CDR2 YSLEER. The CDR3 extends over 16 amino acids. The junction had 0 bases not matched to a gene; V was cut back by 1 base and J by 0 bases. CDR3 nucleotide sequence: TGCGCCAGCAGCCAAGGGACTAGCGGGAGCACAGATACGCAGTATTTT. Translated, it gives CASSQGTSGSTDTQYF.

CDR3 in amino acids: CASSLMATGANVLTF. The CDR3, as DNA: TGTGCCAGCAGCTTAATGGCAACTGGGGCCAACGTCCTGACTTTC. The V and J genes are TRBV7-3 and TRBJ2-6; D unclear. CDR1 is SGHTA and CDR2 is FQGTGA in the germline V gene. The CDR3 loop spans 15 amino acids. V lost 1 base and J 2 bases, leaving 6 bases between the germline ends.

J is TRBJ2-7 and V is TRBV27; 7 nucleotides align to TRBD2. Germline loops: CDR1 MNHEY, CDR2 SMNVEV (reference sequence). J gave up 4 bases and V 3 bases, and 3 bases lay outside the gene matches. This CDR3 region has 13 residues. The DNA for the CDR3 is TGTGCCAGCAGTTTCGGCGGGGGATACGAGCAGTACTTC. Protein product: CASSFGGGYEQYF.

This chain joins TRBV3-1 (or the pseudogene TRBV3-2) and TRBJ2-5, with 8 positions matching TRBD1. Germline V gene sequence: CDR1 LGHDT, CDR2 YNNKEL (reference sequence). V shed 1 base, J shed 5 bases, and the junction held 6 bases outside the gene matches. The CDR3 has 15 amino acids. The CDR3 sequence: CASSQGRQGPETQYF. The CDR3 nucleotides read TGTGCCAGCAGCCAAGGACGACAGGGGCCGGAGACCCAGTACTTC.

V gene TRBV7-3 combines with J gene TRBJ1-4; TRBD1 aligns across 11 bases. Looked up from germline, CDR1 is SGHTA and CDR2 is FQGTGA. This CDR3 contains 15 residues. V lost 5 bases and J lost 8; bases outside the gene matches: 7. CDR3 amino acids: CASSPTGTGGEKLFF. The CDR3 coding sequence is TGTGCCAGCAGCCCAACCGGGACAGGGGGAGAAAAACTGTTTTTT.

The CDR3 DNA sequence: TGTGCCAGCAGCTCACTCAGGGGGGACGAGCAGTACTTC. Encoded protein: CASSSLRGDEQYF. The J gene is TRBJ2-7, the V gene TRBV7-9; D possibly corresponds to TRBD1 (7 bases). Germline V gives CDR1 SEHNR, CDR2 FQNEAQ (reference sequence). Trimming pared 4 bases from V and 5 bases from J, leaving 12 bases between. The CDR3 loop spans 13 amino acids. Supplemented by reference TRBV7-9 and TRBJ2-7, the full variable domain reads DTGVSQNPRHKITKRGQNVTFRCDPISEHNRLYWYRQTLGQGPEFLTYFQNEAQLEKSRLLSDRFSAERPKGSFSTLEIQRTEQGDSAMYLCASSSLRGDEQYFGPGTRLTVT.

The chain is built from TRBV4-1 and TRBJ1-6; TRBD1 matches 7 bases. Germline CDR1 reads MGHRA; CDR2 reads YSYEKL. With V trimmed by 0 bases and J by 8 bases, 7 bases remained unmatched. The CDR3 loop spans 16 amino acids. The CDR3 DNA reads TGCGCCAGCAGCCAAGATTTTAGCAGGGGGTATTCACCCCTCCACTTT. This gives the protein CASSQDFSRGYSPLHF.

The rearrangement links TRBV7-6 to TRBJ2-2; 8 nucleotides line up with TRBD2. The CDR3 extends over 16 amino acids. CDR1 is SGHVS and CDR2 is FNYEAQ in the germline V gene. Trimming cost V 1 base and J 7 bases; bases outside gene matches: 8. The CDR3 coding sequence is TGTGCCAGCAGCTTAGAGGCTAGCGGGTTGAACGGGGAGCTGTTTTTT. It yields the protein CASSLEASGLNGELFF.

CDR3 sequence (DNA): TGTGCCAGCTCCCGGGCGGGACAGGGGGCCTCTGGGGCCAACGTCCTGACTTTC. It codes for CASSRAGQGASGANVLTF. J is TRBJ2-6 and V is TRBV18, with TRBD1 matching over 12 bases. CDR1 and CDR2 from the germline V gene are KGHSH and LQKENI. The V gene end was trimmed by 6 bases and the J gene end by 0 bases; junction bases not matched to a gene: 6. This CDR3 has 18 amino acids.

This rearrangement joins TRBV15 to TRBJ2-3; TRBD1 matches at 9 bases. This CDR3 comprises 16 residues. CDR1 and CDR2 from the germline V gene are LNHNV and YYDKDF (reference sequence). V was clipped by 1 base and J by 3 bases; unmatched bases: 5. The chain's CDR3 is CATSRGGQGSTDTQYF. The CDR3 DNA follows: TGTGCCACCAGCAGAGGCGGACAGGGGAGTACAGATACGCAGTATTTT. The full variable domain, rest sourced from reference TRBV15 and TRBJ2-3, is DAMVIQNPRYQVTQFGKPVTLSCSQTLNHNVMYWYQQKSSQAPKLLFHYYDKDFNNEADTPDNFQSRRPNTSFCFLDIRSPGLGDTAMYLCATSRGGQGSTDTQYFGPGTRLTVL.

V usage is TRBV7-2 and J usage is TRBJ2-5; D uncertain. The V end was cut by 2 bases, the J end by 2 bases, with 6 bases between. Per germline, CDR1 SGHTA and CDR2 FQGNSA. The CDR3 extends over 13 amino acids. In nucleotides, the CDR3 is TGTGCCAGCAGCTTAACTCCTCAAGAGACCCAGTACTTC. This encodes CASSLTPQETQYF.

Note on this clone: A junction boundary mismatches the germline segment, possibly from a read error. The same CDR3 can be traced to other DNA sequences in this sample. This sequence joins TRBV11-2 and TRBJ1-1; D perhaps matches TRBD1 (6 bases). The CDR3 totals 16 residues. Germline CDR1 is SGHAT and CDR2 is FQNNGV. CDR3 residues: CASSLETGGGSSTAFF. The CDR3 DNA sequence: TGTGCCAGCAGCCTAGAGACGGGGGGCGGGTCTTCGACAGCTTTCTTT.

The chain recombines TRBV4-1 with TRBJ2-7; 15 bases fit TRBD2. The CDR3 runs to 18 residues. CDR1 MGHRA and CDR2 YSYEKL come from the germline V gene. Unmatched junction bases numbered 8, after V lost 4 bases and J lost 1 base. The CDR3 DNA is TGCGCCAGCAGCCCCCAAGGACTAGCGGGAGGGTGGTCCTACGAGCAGTACTTC. Translated, it gives CASSPQGLAGGWSYEQYF.